The rows below give T cell receptor beta chains drawn from one sample of a study of blood T cell repertoires in COVID-19. The method was immunoSEQ multiplex PCR; TCRdb's version includes in-frame clones alone and lacks a portion of them. The table shows some 200,000 clones, with 70% to 85% occurring only once. The sequenced material came from peripheral blood. These receptor sequences come from a woman aged 80 or over with acute or convalescent COVID-19. Each CDR3 is given with its conserved first and last residue. D genes are given only for firm matches. A row's size may be missing; if present it is once, few, many or a size class.

TRBJ2-5,TRBD2,.,TRBV5-1,CASSLRTSGGAETQYF,TGCGCCAGCAGCCTCAGGACTAGCGGGGGGGCCGAGACCCAGTACTTC
TRBJ1-2,.,.,TRBV30,CAWRSGADYGYTF,TGTGCCTGGAGATCAGGGGCAGACTATGGCTACACCTTC
TRBJ1-5,.,.,TRBV4-1,CASSQEQLADSNQPQHF,TGCGCCAGCAGCCAAGAACAACTCGCGGATAGCAATCAGCCCCAGCATTTT
TRBJ1-2,TRBD1,.,TRBV6-5,CASSWDRTSNYGYTF,TGTGCCAGCAGTTGGGACAGGACCTCTAACTATGGCTACACCTTC
TRBJ1-1,.,.,TRBV30,CAWSVPGGNTEAFF,TGTGCCTGGAGTGTACCGGGGGGGAACACTGAAGCTTTCTTT
TRBJ2-2,TRBD1,.,TRBV6-5,CASRRGQGGTGELFF,TGTGCCAGCAGGAGGGGACAGGGGGGCACCGGGGAGCTGTTTTTT
TRBJ1-2,TRBD1,.,TRBV6-5,CASRHRDRDYYGYTF,TGTGCCAGCAGACACCGGGACAGGGACTACTATGGCTACACCTTC
TRBJ2-4,TRBD2,.,TRBV3-1/TRBV3-2,CASSPRLAGGPMNIQYF,TGTGCCAGCAGCCCCCGACTAGCGGGAGGCCCTATGAACATTCAGTACTTC
TRBJ1-2,.,.,TRBV18,CASSLSSGENGYTF,TGTGCCAGCTCCCTTAGTTCAGGGGAAAATGGCTACACCTTC
TRBJ1-1,TRBD1,.,TRBV5-8,CASSLGTGRTEAFF,TGTGCCAGCAGCTTGGGGACAGGGCGGACTGAAGCTTTCTTT
TRBJ2-5,.,.,TRBV11-2,CASSARTGSGETQYF,TGTGCCAGCAGCGCGCGAACAGGGAGTGGGGAGACCCAGTACTTC
TRBJ2-7,.,.,TRBV19,CASSAREIGYEQYF,TGTGCCAGTAGTGCTCGGGAGATCGGCTACGAGCAGTACTTC
TRBJ1-1,.,.,TRBV5-1,CASSLVWGEAFF,TGCGCCAGCAGCTTGGTTTGGGGCGAAGCTTTCTTT
TRBJ2-3,TRBD1,.,TRBV5-1,CASSKVDRRVADTQYF,TGCGCCAGCAGCAAGGTGGACAGGCGGGTCGCAGATACGCAGTATTTT
TRBJ2-7,.,.,TRBV7-2,CASSRRTVGNEQYF,TGTGCCAGCAGCCGCCGGACAGTCGGGAACGAGCAGTACTTC
TRBJ2-1,TRBD2,.,TRBV28,CASSLTSGGPNEQFF,TGTGCCAGCAGTTTGACTAGCGGGGGGCCCAATGAGCAGTTCTTC
TRBJ2-1,TRBD2,.,TRBV6-2/TRBV6-3,CASSILKTGGRRNEQFF,TGTGCCAGCAGTATACTAAAAACGGGGGGGCGAAGAAATGAGCAGTTCTTC
TRBJ2-2,TRBD2,.,TRBV7-7,CASSLVRGADTGELFF,TGTGCCAGCAGCTTAGTGCGGGGGGCGGACACCGGGGAGCTGTTTTTT
TRBJ1-2,TRBD1,.,TRBV6-6,CASSRRGGSNYGYTF,TGTGCCAGCAGCCGACGAGGGGGCTCTAACTATGGCTACACCTTC
TRBJ2-4,.,.,TRBV27,CASSGWGEAKNIQYF,TGTGCCAGCAGTGGCTGGGGGGAAGCCAAAAACATTCAGTACTTC
TRBJ2-2,TRBD1,.,TRBV7-2,CASTLGGTGNTGELFF,TGTGCCAGCACCTTGGGTGGGACAGGGAACACCGGGGAGCTGTTTTTT
TRBJ1-1,.,.,TRBV6-2/TRBV6-3,CASSYGWGPEAFF,TGTGCCAGCAGTTACGGCTGGGGGCCTGAAGCTTTCTTT
TRBJ1-6,.,.,TRBV19,CASKPSSYNSPLHF,TGTGCCAGTAAGCCGAGCTCCTATAATTCACCCCTCCACTTT
TRBJ2-4,TRBD2,once,TRBV7-3,CASSSLAGPNIQYF,TGTGCCAGCAGCTCGCTAGCGGGACCAAACATTCAGTACTTC
TRBJ1-2,.,.,TRBV5-6,CASSLLSRGYTF,TGTGCCAGCAGCTTGCTTTCTCGTGGCTACACCTTC
TRBJ2-1,.,.,TRBV7-3,CASSAITSRAGGRSYNEQFF,TGTGCCAGCAGCGCCATTACTAGCCGAGCTGGCGGACGCTCCTACAATGAGCAGTTCTTC
TRBJ1-4,TRBD1,.,TRBV9,CASSVGATGGMEKLFF,TGTGCCAGCAGCGTAGGAGCGACAGGGGGCATGGAAAAACTGTTTTTT
TRBJ1-5,TRBD1,.,TRBV27,CASSLVSGGRGAHNQPQHF,TGTGCCAGCAGTTTAGTGTCAGGGGGCAGGGGGGCCCACAATCAGCCCCAGCATTTT
TRBJ2-2,TRBD2,.,TRBV7-6,CASSALAGGIGGELFF,TGTGCCAGCAGCGCACTAGCGGGGGGCATCGGCGGGGAGCTGTTTTTT
TRBJ2-2,TRBD2,.,TRBV7-2,CASSLGTSGGINTGELFF,TGTGCCAGCAGCCTGGGGACTAGCGGGGGGATTAACACCGGGGAGCTGTTTTTT
TRBJ2-1,TRBD1,many,TRBV5-5,CASSSGQTSYNEQFF,TGTGCCAGCAGCTCGGGACAGACTTCCTACAATGAGCAGTTCTTC
TRBJ2-4,.,.,TRBV30,CAWTLSENIQYF,TGTGCCTGGACTCTTAGCGAGAACATTCAGTACTTC
TRBJ1-5,TRBD1,.,TRBV27,CASSLTPQGANQPQHF,TGTGCCAGCAGTTTAACCCCACAGGGGGCGAATCAGCCCCAGCATTTT
TRBJ2-4,TRBD2,.,TRBV5-6,CASSLPEGLAGADIQYF,TGTGCCAGCAGCCTCCCGGAGGGACTAGCGGGAGCGGACATTCAGTACTTC
TRBJ1-6,TRBD1,.,TRBV4-1,CASSPGGARGHNSPLHF,TGCGCCAGCAGCCCCGGTGGCGCAAGGGGGCATAATTCACCCCTCCACTTT
TRBJ1-1,.,.,TRBV7-9,CASSLAVAGLTEAFF,TGTGCCAGCAGCTTAGCCGTGGCAGGGCTAACTGAAGCTTTCTTT
TRBJ1-4,.,.,TRBV5-5,CASSWARVGEKLFF,TGTGCCAGCAGCTGGGCCAGGGTAGGCGAAAAACTGTTTTTT
TRBJ2-7,TRBD2,.,TRBV5-1,CASSLRLAGGTEQYF,TGCGCCAGCAGCCTGAGACTAGCGGGAGGCACCGAGCAGTACTTC
TRBJ1-2,TRBD1,once,TRBV25-1,CASSDDRVGNGYTF,TGTGCCAGCAGTGACGACAGGGTAGGAAATGGCTACACCTTC
TRBJ1-4,.,few,TRBV11-2,CASSLGAGRGLTNEKLFF,TGTGCCAGCAGCTTAGGGGCGGGGCGAGGGCTAACTAATGAAAAACTGTTTTTT
TRBJ1-2,TRBD1,.,TRBV5-1,CASSLQDRAYGYTF,TGCGCCAGCAGCTTGCAGGACAGGGCCTATGGCTACACCTTC
TRBJ1-4,TRBD1,.,TRBV7-9,CASSAQGVGEKLFF,TGTGCCAGCAGCGCACAGGGGGTAGGAGAAAAACTGTTTTTT
TRBJ1-4,.,.,TRBV11-2,CASSRAGVLREKLFF,TGTGCCAGCAGCCGGGCGGGGGTGTTGAGAGAAAAACTGTTTTTT